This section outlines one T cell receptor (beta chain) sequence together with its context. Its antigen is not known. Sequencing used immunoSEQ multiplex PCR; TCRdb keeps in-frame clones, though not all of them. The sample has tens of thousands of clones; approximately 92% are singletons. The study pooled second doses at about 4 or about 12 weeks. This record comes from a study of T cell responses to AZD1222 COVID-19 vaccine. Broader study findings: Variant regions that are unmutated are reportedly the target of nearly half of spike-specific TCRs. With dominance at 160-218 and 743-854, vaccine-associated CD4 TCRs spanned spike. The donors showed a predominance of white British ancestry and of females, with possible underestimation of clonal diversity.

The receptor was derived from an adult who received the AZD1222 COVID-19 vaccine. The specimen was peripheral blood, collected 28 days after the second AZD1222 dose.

DNA for the CDR3: TGTGCCAGCAGTGAGGACAGGGGAGGTTACACTGAAGCTTTCTTT. Protein: CASSEDRGGYTEAFF. V and J are TRBV2 and TRBJ1-1; 9 bases line up with TRBD1. CDR3 length: 15 residues. Looked up from germline, CDR1 is SNHLY and CDR2 is FYNNEI. With 3 bases clipped from V and 3 bases from J, the junction kept 5 bases outside the gene matches.